Listed below are T cell receptor beta chains from one sample, sequenced in a study of a mutant IDH1 vaccine in newly diagnosed glioma. Profiled with immunoSEQ multiplex PCR; TCRdb holds only in-frame clones, not every one. Of roughly 42,000 clones detected, over 75% appear once; the ten largest clones hold around 1.7%. Antigens for these TCRs are unknown. Sequences were derived from PBMCs, sampled from a glioma patient whose treatment included an IDH1 peptide vaccine. The source is a man in his forties with glioma. The CDR3 runs from the conserved cysteine through the conserved F or W. The D gene is left open where the match is weak. Size is omitted from some rows. Given values are once, few, many or a class for expanded clones.

j_call	v_call	clone_size	d_call	cdr3_length	cdr3_nt	cdr3_aa
TRBJ2-3	TRBV6-5	.	TRBD2	14	TGTGCCAGCAGTTCAAGCGGGAGGGTTGGTACGCAGTATTTT	CASSSSGRVGTQYF
TRBJ2-5	TRBV7-8	.	.	13	TGTGCCAGCAGCTTATTCGGGAGAGAGACCCAGTACTTC	CASSLFGRETQYF
TRBJ1-1	TRBV7-2	.	.	13	TGTGCCAGCAGCTTAGGGCAGAACACTGAAGCTTTCTTT	CASSLGQNTEAFF
TRBJ1-1	TRBV7-2	.	.	16	TGTGCCAGCAGCTCCCAACCGACTAGACATTCAACTGAAGCTTTCTTT	CASSSQPTRHSTEAFF
TRBJ1-1	TRBV7-2	.	TRBD1	13	TGTGCCAGCAGACGGACAGGGGTCCCTGAAGCTTTCTTT	CASRRTGVPEAFF
TRBJ1-4	TRBV18	.	.	16	TGTGCCAGCTCACCACGCGGGACGGCCCCTAATGAAAAACTGTTTTTT	CASSPRGTAPNEKLFF
TRBJ1-2	TRBV6-5	.	.	14	TGTGCCAGCAGTTACTCATGGGAGAGGGAAGGCTACACCTTC	CASSYSWEREGYTF
TRBJ1-1	TRBV5-4	.	.	15	TGTGCCAGCACCCCAAGGTTAGAGGGGAACACTGAAGCTTTCTTT	CASTPRLEGNTEAFF
TRBJ2-2	TRBV11-3	once	TRBD2	16	TGTGCCAGCAGCCCCCGACTAGCGGGGCTCACCGGGGAGCTGTTTTTT	CASSPRLAGLTGELFF
TRBJ2-7	TRBV4-2	.	TRBD2	16	TGTGCCAGCAGCCAAGATCCCCTAGCGGGAGTGGGGGAGCAGTACTTC	CASSQDPLAGVGEQYF
TRBJ2-1	TRBV15	.	.	15	TGTGCCACCAGCAGAGTCGTTGGATCCTACAATGAGCAGTTCTTC	CATSRVVGSYNEQFF
TRBJ2-5	TRBV5-6	.	TRBD1	13	TGTGCCAGCAGCTTGGACAGGGGAGAGACCCAGTACTTC	CASSLDRGETQYF
TRBJ2-1	TRBV5-1	once	TRBD2	16	TGCGCCAGCAGCTATACTAGCGGGAGTAGGGGGAGTGAGCAGTTCTTC	CASSYTSGSRGSEQFF
TRBJ2-7	TRBV10-3	.	TRBD2	14	TGTGCCATCAGTGGACTAGCGGGGTCCTACGAGCAGTACTTC	CAISGLAGSYEQYF
TRBJ1-2	TRBV5-1	.	.	14	TGCGCCAGCAGCCTAGCCGGGGGGGCCCATGGCTACACCTTC	CASSLAGGAHGYTF
TRBJ2-7	TRBV4-3	.	TRBD1	15	TGCGCCAGCAGCCAAGGTAGGACAGGGGGCTACGAGCAGTACTTC	CASSQGRTGGYEQYF
TRBJ1-5	TRBV6-1	.	.	15	TGTGCCAGCACCTATACGGGGTATAGCAATCAGCCCCAGCATTTT	CASTYTGYSNQPQHF
TRBJ2-7	TRBV29-1	.	.	11	TGCAGCGCCCGGATAGACTACGAGCAGTACTTC	CSARIDYEQYF
TRBJ2-1	TRBV9	.	TRBD2	15	TGTGCCAGCAGTGTCACTAGCGGGAGATCGGCTGAGCAGTTCTTC	CASSVTSGRSAEQFF
TRBJ1-5	TRBV19	once	.	16	TGTGCCAGTAGTATAGTTCGAGGCCTTACGAGTCAGCCCCAGCATTTT	CASSIVRGLTSQPQHF
TRBJ1-2	TRBV21-1	.	.	15	TGTGCCAGCAGCCCGAAGGGGCGACGGGACTATGGCTACACCTTC	CASSPKGRRDYGYTF
TRBJ2-3	TRBV5-1	.	TRBD2	17	TGCGCCAGCAGGGGCGCGGTTGCGGGAGGGCCCACAGATACGCAGTATTTT	CASRGAVAGGPTDTQYF
TRBJ1-2	TRBV19	.	.	15	TGTGCCAGTAGCATGAGTGGCAGCCGCCTCTATGGCTACACCTTC	CASSMSGSRLYGYTF
TRBJ1-2	TRBV5-8	.	.	13	TGTGCCAGCAGCCCGTGGGGAGGCCTGGGCTACACCTTC	CASSPWGGLGYTF
TRBJ2-3	TRBV5-6	.	.	15	TGTGCCAGCAGCTTTGGGCAGATGGGCACAGATACGCAGTATTTT	CASSFGQMGTDTQYF
TRBJ2-7	TRBV21-1	.	.	16	TGTGCCAGCAGCAAAGCGCCGTCCACCGGAGGCTACGAGCAGTACTTC	CASSKAPSTGGYEQYF
TRBJ2-2	TRBV4-1	.	TRBD1	15	TGCGCCAGCAGCCAAGCAGGGGGAAGGACCGGGGAGCTGTTTTTT	CASSQAGGRTGELFF
TRBJ1-2	TRBV11-2	.	.	12	TGTGCCAGCAGCTTAGATTCTCGGGGCTACACCTTC	CASSLDSRGYTF
TRBJ2-7	TRBV5-6	.	TRBD2	15	TGTGCCAGCAGCTTGGGGACTAGCGGAGCCTACGAGCAGTACTTC	CASSLGTSGAYEQYF
TRBJ1-4	TRBV4-2	.	.	16	TGTGCCAGCAGCCTCCGCCTGTCCGGGGGCGGTGAAAAACTGTTTTTT	CASSLRLSGGGEKLFF
TRBJ2-1	TRBV6-5	.	.	11	TGTGCCAGCAGGTGGCTGGAGGAGCAGTTCTTC	CASRWLEEQFF